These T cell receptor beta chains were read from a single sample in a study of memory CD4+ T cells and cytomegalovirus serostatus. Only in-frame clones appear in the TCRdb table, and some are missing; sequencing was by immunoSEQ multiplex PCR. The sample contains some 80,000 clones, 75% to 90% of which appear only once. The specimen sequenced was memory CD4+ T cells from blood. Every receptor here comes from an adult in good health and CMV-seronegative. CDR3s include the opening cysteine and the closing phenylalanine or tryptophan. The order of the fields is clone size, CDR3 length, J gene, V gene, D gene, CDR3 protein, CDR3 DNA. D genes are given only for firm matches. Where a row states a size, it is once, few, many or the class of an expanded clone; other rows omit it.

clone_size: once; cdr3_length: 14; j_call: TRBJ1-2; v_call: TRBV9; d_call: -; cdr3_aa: CASSLMTGHYGYTF; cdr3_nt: TGTGCCAGCAGCCTAATGACAGGACACTATGGCTACACCTTC
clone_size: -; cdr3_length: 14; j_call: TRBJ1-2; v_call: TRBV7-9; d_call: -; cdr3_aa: CASSLRRGADGYTF; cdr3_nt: TGTGCCAGCAGCTTGCGCAGGGGAGCGGATGGCTACACCTTC
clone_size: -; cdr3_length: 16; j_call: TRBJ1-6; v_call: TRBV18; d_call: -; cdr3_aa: CASSALSSSYNSPLHF; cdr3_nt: TGTGCCAGCTCAGCATTATCGAGCTCCTATAATTCACCCCTCCACTTT
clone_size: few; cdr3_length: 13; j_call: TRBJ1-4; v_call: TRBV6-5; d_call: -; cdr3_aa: CASSYSRDEKLFF; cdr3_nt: TGTGCCAGCAGTTATAGTAGAGATGAAAAACTGTTTTTT
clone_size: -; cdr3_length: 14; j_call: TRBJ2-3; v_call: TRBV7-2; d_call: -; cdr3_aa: CANSQGASTDTQYF; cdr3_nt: TGTGCCAACAGCCAAGGGGCTAGCACAGATACGCAGTATTTT
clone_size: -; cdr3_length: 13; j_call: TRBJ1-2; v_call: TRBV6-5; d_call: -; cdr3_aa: CASFRGSDYGYTF; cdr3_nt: TGTGCCAGCTTCCGGGGTAGTGACTATGGCTACACCTTC
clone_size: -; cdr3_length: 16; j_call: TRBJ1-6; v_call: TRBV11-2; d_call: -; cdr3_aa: CASSIDRSSYNSPLHF; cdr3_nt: TGTGCCAGCAGCATCGACAGGAGCTCCTATAATTCACCCCTCCACTTT
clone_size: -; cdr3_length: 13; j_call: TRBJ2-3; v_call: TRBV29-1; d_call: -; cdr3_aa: CSVEAAATDTQYF; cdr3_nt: TGCAGCGTTGAAGCCGCCGCGACAGATACGCAGTATTTT
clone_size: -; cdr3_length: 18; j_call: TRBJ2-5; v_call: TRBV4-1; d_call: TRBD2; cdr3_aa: CASSQVVITSGGQETQYF; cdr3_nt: TGCGCCAGCAGCCAAGTTGTCATAACTAGCGGGGGGCAAGAGACCCAGTACTTC
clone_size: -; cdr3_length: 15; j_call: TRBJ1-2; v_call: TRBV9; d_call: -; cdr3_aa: CASSVYRRGDYGYTF; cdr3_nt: TGTGCCAGCAGCGTATATCGTCGGGGGGACTATGGCTACACCTTC
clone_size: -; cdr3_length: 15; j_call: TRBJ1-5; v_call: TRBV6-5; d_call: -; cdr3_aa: CASSYSRGGDQPQHF; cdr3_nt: TGTGCCAGCAGTTACTCAAGGGGGGGGGATCAGCCCCAGCATTTT
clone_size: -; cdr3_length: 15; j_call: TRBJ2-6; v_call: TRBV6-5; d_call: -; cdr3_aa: CASSYRGSGANVLTF; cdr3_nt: TGTGCCAGCAGTTACAGGGGCTCTGGGGCCAACGTCCTGACTTTC
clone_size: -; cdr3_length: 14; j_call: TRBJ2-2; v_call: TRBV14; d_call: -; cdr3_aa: CASSQDRRTGELFF; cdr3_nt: TGTGCCAGCAGCCAAGATCGCCGTACTGGGGAGCTGTTTTTT
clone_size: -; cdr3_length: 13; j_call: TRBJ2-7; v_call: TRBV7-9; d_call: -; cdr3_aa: CASSIDNSYEQYF; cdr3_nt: TGTGCCAGCAGCATAGACAACTCCTACGAGCAGTACTTC
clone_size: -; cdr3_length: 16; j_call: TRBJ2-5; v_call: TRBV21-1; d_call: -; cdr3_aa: CASSGPWTSGKETQYF; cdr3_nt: TGTGCCAGCAGCGGACCCTGGACTAGCGGAAAAGAGACCCAGTACTTC
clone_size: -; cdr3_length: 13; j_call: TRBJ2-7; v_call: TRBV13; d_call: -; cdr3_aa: CASSTDLSGEQYF; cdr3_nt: TGTGCCAGCAGCACAGATTTATCGGGCGAGCAGTACTTC
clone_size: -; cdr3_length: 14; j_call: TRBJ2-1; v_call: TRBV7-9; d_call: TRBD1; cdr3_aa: CASSLGQGRAEQFF; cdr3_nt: TGTGCCAGCAGCTTGGGACAGGGGCGGGCTGAGCAGTTCTTC
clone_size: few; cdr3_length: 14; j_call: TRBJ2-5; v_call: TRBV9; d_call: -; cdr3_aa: CASSVSPNKETQYF; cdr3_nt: TGTGCCAGCAGCGTAAGCCCTAATAAGGAGACCCAGTACTTC
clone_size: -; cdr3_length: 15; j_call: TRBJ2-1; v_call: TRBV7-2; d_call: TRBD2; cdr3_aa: CASSFGLAGGNEQFF; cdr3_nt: TGTGCCAGCAGCTTTGGACTAGCGGGGGGTAATGAGCAGTTCTTC
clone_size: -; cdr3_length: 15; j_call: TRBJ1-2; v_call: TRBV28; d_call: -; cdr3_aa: CASSFGDRAVYGYTF; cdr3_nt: TGTGCCAGCAGTTTTGGAGACAGAGCCGTTTATGGCTACACCTTC
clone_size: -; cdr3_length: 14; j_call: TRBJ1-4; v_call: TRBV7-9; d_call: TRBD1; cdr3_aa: CASSSERQGGKLFF; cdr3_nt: TGTGCCAGCAGCAGCGAGAGGCAGGGGGGAAAACTGTTTTTT
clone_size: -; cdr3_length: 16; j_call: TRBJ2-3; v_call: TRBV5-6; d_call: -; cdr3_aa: CASSLGALPSTDTQYF; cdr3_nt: TGTGCCAGCAGCTTGGGCGCGCTACCTAGCACAGATACGCAGTATTTT
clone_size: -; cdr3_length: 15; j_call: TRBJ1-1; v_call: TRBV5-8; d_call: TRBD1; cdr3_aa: CASSLAGTGNTEAFF; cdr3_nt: TGTGCCAGCAGCTTAGCGGGGACAGGCAACACTGAAGCTTTCTTT
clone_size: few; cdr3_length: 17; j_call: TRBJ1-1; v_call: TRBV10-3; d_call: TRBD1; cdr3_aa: CAIRERGQGLMNTEAFF; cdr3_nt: TGTGCCATCAGGGAAAGGGGACAGGGCCTCATGAACACTGAAGCTTTCTTT
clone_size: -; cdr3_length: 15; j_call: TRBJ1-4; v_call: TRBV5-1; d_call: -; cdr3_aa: CASSTGQTTNEKLFF; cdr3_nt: TGCGCCAGCAGCACAGGACAGACAACTAATGAAAAACTGTTTTTT
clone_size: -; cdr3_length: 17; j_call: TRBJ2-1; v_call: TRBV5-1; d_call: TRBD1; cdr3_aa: CASSPPPDREYYNEQFF; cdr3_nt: TGCGCCAGCAGCCCCCCTCCCGACAGGGAATACTACAATGAGCAGTTCTTC
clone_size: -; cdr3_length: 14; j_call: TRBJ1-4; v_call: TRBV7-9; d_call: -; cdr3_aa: CASSSWTPNEKLFF; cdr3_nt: TGTGCCAGCAGCTCATGGACTCCTAATGAAAAACTGTTTTTT
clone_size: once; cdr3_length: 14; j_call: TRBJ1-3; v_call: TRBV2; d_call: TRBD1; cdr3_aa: CASRPGTAGNTIYF; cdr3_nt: TGTGCCAGCAGACCCGGGACAGCTGGAAACACCATATATTTT
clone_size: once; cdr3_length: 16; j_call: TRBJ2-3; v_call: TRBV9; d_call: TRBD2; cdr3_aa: CASSVGLAGVADTQYF; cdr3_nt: TGTGCCAGCAGCGTAGGACTAGCGGGGGTGGCAGATACGCAGTATTTT
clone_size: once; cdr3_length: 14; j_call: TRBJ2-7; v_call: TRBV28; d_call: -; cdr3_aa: CASGVSVPTYEQYF; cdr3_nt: TGTGCCAGCGGGGTCAGCGTCCCTACCTACGAGCAGTACTTC
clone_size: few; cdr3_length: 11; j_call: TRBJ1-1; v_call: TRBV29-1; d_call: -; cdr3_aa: CSVPLGTEAFF; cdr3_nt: TGCAGCGTTCCGTTGGGGACTGAAGCTTTCTTT
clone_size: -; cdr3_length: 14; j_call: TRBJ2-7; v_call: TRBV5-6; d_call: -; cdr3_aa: CASSLVRGAYEQYF; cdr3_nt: TGTGCCAGCAGCTTGGTCAGGGGGGCCTACGAGCAGTACTTC
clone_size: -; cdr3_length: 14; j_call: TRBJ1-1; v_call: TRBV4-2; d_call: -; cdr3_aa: CASGVGDLNTEAFF; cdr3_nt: TGTGCCAGCGGCGTGGGCGATCTGAACACTGAAGCTTTCTTT
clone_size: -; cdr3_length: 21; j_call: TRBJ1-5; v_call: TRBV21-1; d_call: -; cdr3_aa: CASSKRIRRGTGESSGQPQHF; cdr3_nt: TGTGCCAGCAGCAAAAGGATCAGGCGTGGGACAGGCGAGTCTTCGGGTCAGCCCCAGCATTTT
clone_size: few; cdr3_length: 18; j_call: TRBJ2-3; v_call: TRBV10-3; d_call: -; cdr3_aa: CAISEGRGGPFGTDTQYF; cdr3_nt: TGTGCCATCAGTGAGGGGCGGGGTGGCCCCTTTGGCACAGATACGCAGTATTTT
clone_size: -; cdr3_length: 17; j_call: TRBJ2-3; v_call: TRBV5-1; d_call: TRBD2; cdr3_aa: CASSLSPAGGLTDTQYF; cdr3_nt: TGCGCCAGCAGCTTGAGTCCAGCGGGGGGCTTAACAGATACGCAGTATTTT
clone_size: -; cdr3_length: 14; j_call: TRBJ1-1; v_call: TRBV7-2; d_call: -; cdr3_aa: CASSLGLGGTEAFF; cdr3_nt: TGTGCCAGCAGCTTAGGTCTAGGCGGTACTGAAGCTTTCTTT
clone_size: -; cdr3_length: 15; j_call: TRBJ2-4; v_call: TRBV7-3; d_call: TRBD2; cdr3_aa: CASSLHGGAINIQYF; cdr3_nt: TGTGCCAGCAGCTTACACGGGGGGGCCATAAACATTCAGTACTTC
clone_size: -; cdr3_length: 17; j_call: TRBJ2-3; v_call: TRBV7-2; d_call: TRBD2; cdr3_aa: CASSLLQRGAPTDTQYF; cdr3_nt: TGTGCCAGCAGCTTGTTACAGCGGGGGGCTCCCACAGATACGCAGTATTTT
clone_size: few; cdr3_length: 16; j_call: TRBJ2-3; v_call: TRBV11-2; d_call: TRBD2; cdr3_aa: CASSRTSGGRADTQYF; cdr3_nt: TGTGCCAGCAGCAGGACTAGCGGGGGGCGGGCAGATACGCAGTATTTT
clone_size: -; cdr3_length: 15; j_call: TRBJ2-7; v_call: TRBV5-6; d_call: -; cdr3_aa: CASSGRGMGPYEQYF; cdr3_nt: TGTGCCAGCAGTGGTAGGGGTATGGGGCCCTACGAGCAGTACTTC
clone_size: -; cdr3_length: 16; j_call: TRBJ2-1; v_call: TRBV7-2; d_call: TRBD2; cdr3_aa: CASSLEYQRGGREQFF; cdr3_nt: TGTGCCAGCAGCTTAGAGTATCAGCGGGGGGGCCGTGAGCAGTTCTTC